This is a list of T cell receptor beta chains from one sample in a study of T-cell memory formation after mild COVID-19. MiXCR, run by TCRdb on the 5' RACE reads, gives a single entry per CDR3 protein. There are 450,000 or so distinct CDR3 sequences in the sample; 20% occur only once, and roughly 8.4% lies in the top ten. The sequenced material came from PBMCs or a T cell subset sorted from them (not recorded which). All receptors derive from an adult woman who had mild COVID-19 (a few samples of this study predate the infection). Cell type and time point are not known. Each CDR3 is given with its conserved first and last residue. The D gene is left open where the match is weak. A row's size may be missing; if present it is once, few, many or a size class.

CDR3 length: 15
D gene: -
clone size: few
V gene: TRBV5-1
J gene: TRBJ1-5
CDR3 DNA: TGCGCCAGCAGCCCCCTTCCGGGGATCGATCAGCCCCAGCATTTT
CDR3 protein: CASSPLPGIDQPQHF

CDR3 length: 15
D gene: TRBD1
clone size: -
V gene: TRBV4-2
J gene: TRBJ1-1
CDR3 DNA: TGTGCCAGCAGCCAAGCCGGGACAGGGGACACTGAAGCTTTCTTT
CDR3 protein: CASSQAGTGDTEAFF

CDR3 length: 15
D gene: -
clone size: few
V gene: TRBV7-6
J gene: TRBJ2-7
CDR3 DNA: TGTGCCAGCAGCTTAGCGTTTGGCCGAGACTACGAGCAGTACTTC
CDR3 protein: CASSLAFGRDYEQYF

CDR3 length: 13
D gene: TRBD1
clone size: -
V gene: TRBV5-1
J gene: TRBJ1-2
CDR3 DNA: TGCGCCAGCACGGCAGGGGGCAGTAATGGCTACACCTTC
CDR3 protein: CASTAGGSNGYTF

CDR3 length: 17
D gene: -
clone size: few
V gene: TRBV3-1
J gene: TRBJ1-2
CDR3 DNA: TGTGCCAGCAGCCAAGATCGAAGTCAGGGTTTATTGAATGGCTACACCTTC
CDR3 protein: CASSQDRSQGLLNGYTF

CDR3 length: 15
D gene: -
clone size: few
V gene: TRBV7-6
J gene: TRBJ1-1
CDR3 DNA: TGTGCCAGCAGCCCCCGGGAGGGCGGGAGCACTGAAGCTTTCTTT
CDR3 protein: CASSPREGGSTEAFF

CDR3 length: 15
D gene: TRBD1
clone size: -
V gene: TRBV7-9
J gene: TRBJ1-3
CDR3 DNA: TGTGCCAGCAGCTTAGAGGGGGCGCAAGGAAACACCATATATTTT
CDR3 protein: CASSLEGAQGNTIYF

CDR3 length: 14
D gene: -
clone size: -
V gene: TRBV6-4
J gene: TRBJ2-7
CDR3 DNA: TGTGCCAGCAGTCCGACACCTACCTCCTACGAGCAGTACTTC
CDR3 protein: CASSPTPTSYEQYF

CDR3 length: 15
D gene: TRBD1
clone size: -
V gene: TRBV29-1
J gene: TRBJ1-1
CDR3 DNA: TGCAGCGTTGAAACCGTGGACAGGGGGCTCCCTGAAGCTTTCTTT
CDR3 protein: CSVETVDRGLPEAFF

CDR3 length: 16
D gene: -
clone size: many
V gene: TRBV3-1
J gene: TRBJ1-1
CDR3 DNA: TGTGCCAGCAGTCCAACCCGCAGGGGCCGGGGCACTGAAGCTTTCTTT
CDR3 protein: CASSPTRRGRGTEAFF

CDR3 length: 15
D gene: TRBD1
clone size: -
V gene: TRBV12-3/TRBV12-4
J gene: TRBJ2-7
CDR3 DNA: TGTGCCAGCAGTTTTGCAGGGGGACGGGACTACGAGCAGTACTTC
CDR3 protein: CASSFAGGRDYEQYF

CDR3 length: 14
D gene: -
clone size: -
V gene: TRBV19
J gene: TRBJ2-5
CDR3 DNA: TGTGCCAGTAGTATAGATCGGGGCCCTTCGACCCAGTACTTC
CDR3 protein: CASSIDRGPSTQYF

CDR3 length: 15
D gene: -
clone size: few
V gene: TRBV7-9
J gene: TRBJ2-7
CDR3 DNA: TGTGCCAGCAGCTCAGTATCCTCCGGGACCAACGAGCAGTACTTC
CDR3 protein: CASSSVSSGTNEQYF

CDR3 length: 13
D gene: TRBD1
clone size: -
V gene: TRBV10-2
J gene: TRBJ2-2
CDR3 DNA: TGCGCCAGCAACGAACAGGGGACCGGGGAGCTGTTTTTT
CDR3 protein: CASNEQGTGELFF

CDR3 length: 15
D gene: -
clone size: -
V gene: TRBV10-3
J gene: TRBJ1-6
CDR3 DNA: TGTGCCATCAGTGAGTCGGCAGGGGATAATTCACCCCTCCACTTT
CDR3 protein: CAISESAGDNSPLHF

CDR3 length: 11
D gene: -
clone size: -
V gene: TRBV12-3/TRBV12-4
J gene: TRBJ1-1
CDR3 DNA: TGTGCCACAGCTATGAACACTGAAGCTTTCTTT
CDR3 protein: CATAMNTEAFF

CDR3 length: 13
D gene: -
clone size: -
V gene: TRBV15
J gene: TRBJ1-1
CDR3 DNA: TGTGCCACGGGGGAAAGGGTGAACACTGAAGCTTTCTTT
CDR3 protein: CATGERVNTEAFF

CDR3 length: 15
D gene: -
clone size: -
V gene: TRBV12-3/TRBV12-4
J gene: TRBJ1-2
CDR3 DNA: TGTGCCAGCAGTATTTCGACAGAGGCTTCCTATGGCTACACCTTC
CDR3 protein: CASSISTEASYGYTF

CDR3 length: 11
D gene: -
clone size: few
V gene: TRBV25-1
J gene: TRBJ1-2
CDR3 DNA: TGTGCCAGCAGTGTGGTAGGTGGCTACACCTTC
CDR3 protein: CASSVVGGYTF

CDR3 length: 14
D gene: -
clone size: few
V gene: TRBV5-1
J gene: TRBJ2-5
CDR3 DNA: TGCGCCAGCAGCTTGGACAGTAACCAAGAGACCCAGTACTTC
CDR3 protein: CASSLDSNQETQYF